The 16 T cell receptor beta chains presented below share a single source sample, sequenced in a study of T cell responses to AZD1222 COVID-19 vaccine. The repertoire was sequenced with immunoSEQ multiplex PCR; TCRdb's copy has only in-frame clones and lacks some. The data contain about 150,000 clones, about 93% of them singletons. Here the sequenced sample was peripheral blood, taken on day 0 of AZD1222 vaccination. The receptor source for this set is an adult in good health.

This clone was seen just once. This rearrangement joins TRBV21-1 to TRBJ2-7; the table's TRBD1 call for D was not verified on the DNA. TRBV21-1 is given as a pseudogene. The CDR3 has 11 amino acids. The CDR3 loop is CQGQGQYEQYF. CDR3 nucleotides: TGCCAAGGACAGGGTCAATACGAGCAGTACTTC.

The chain couples TRBV14 to TRBJ2-4; the match to TRBD2 covers 8 bases. CDR3 length: 17 residues. Germline values: CDR1 SGHDN, CDR2 FVKESK. V shed 5 bases, J shed 0 bases, and the junction held 9 bases outside the gene matches. The CDR3 loop reads CASSSGPLAGAKNIQYF. Written as DNA, the CDR3 is TGTGCCAGCAGCTCCGGGCCCCTAGCGGGAGCCAAAAACATTCAGTACTTC.

V is TRBV29-1 and J is TRBJ2-4; possibly TRBD1 for D (6 bases). There are 13 residues in the CDR3. V was cut by 5 bases and J by 6 bases, with 14 bases left in between. In germline, CDR1 is SQVTM, CDR2 ANQGSEA. In DNA, the CDR3 is TGCAGCGTTTTTGGGGGCGAACTAAACATTCAGTACTTC. Protein product: CSVFGGELNIQYF.

This sequence joins TRBV5-1 and TRBJ2-3; D is possibly TRBD2 (5 bases). The V gene lost 4 bases and the J gene lost 2 bases, with 17 bases spanning the gap. The CDR3 consists of 16 residues. Germline V lookup: CDR1 SGHRS, CDR2 YFSETQ. CDR3 sequence (DNA): TGCGCCAGCAGCCGAGAAGAGCGGTCCCTCACAGATACGCAGTATTTT. Amino acid sequence: CASSREERSLTDTQYF.

The J gene is TRBJ2-2, the V gene TRBV2; D perhaps matches TRBD1 (6 bases). The CDR3 is 15 residues long. Germline-derived CDR1 and CDR2 are SNHLY and FYNNEI. V was cut by 8 bases and J by 1 base, with 14 bases left in between. The CDR3 region is CASGRGGVNTGELFF. The CDR3 nucleotides are TGTGCCAGCGGGCGAGGGGGAGTGAACACCGGGGAGCTGTTTTTT.

This chain links TRBV19 with TRBJ2-1; the D gene is possibly TRBD2 (5 bases). CDR3 length: 15 residues. CDR1 and CDR2 (germline): LNHDA, SQIVND (reference sequence). V was pared by 2 bases and J by 8 bases, with 16 bases between. CDR3: CASSIPGLGFDEQFF. In DNA, the CDR3 is TGTGCCAGTAGTATACCGGGGTTGGGGTTTGATGAGCAGTTCTTC. The full variable domain, completed using reference TRBV19 and TRBJ2-1, is DGGITQSPKYLFRKEGQNVTLSCEQNLNHDAMYWYRQDPGQGLRLIYYSQIVNDFQKGDIAEGYSVSREKKESFPLTVTSAQKNPTAFYLCASSIPGLGFDEQFFGPGTRLTVL.

The rearrangement uses TRBV5-1 and TRBJ2-7; 9 bases map to TRBD2. Trimming took 1 base from V and 5 from J; bases not matched to a gene: 7. Germline V gene sequence: CDR1 SGHRS, CDR2 YFSETQ. CDR3 size: 15 residues. The CDR3 region is CASSLLAGEGNEQYF. The CDR3, as DNA: TGCGCCAGCAGCTTGTTAGCGGGAGAGGGCAACGAGCAGTACTTC.

The rearrangement uses TRBV7-9 and TRBJ2-1; 15 bases are shared with TRBD2. Per the germline V gene, CDR1 is SEHNR and CDR2 is FQNEAQ (reference sequence). The V segment lost 5 bases and the J segment 7 bases; nucleotides outside the gene matches: 9. The CDR3 is made up of 17 amino acids. The DNA for the CDR3 is TGTGCCAGCAGCGGCCGGACTAGCGGGAGGGCCTTGAATGAGCAGTTCTTC. It is translated as CASSGRTSGRALNEQFF.

This chain uses TRBV11-2 with TRBJ1-4; possible D gene TRBD1, 5 bases. CDR1 is SGHAT, CDR2 FQNNGV, per germline. CDR3 length equals 16 residues. V was trimmed by 0 bases and J by 7 bases, leaving 15 bases between them. The CDR3 reads CASSLDRDSSFEKLFF. The CDR3 DNA sequence: TGTGCCAGCAGCTTAGATCGCGACAGCTCGTTTGAAAAACTGTTTTTT.

This clone was observed a handful of times. The chain employs TRBV9 and TRBJ1-6; D perhaps matches TRBD1 (6 bases). The germline gives CDR1 SGDLS, CDR2 YYNGEE. The CDR3 spans 14 residues. The germline V and J ends were trimmed by 0 bases and 11 bases, with 12 bases remaining between them. CDR3 sequence: CASSVGPGVPPLHF. Written as DNA, the CDR3 is TGTGCCAGCAGCGTAGGGCCAGGGGTTCCACCCCTCCACTTT.

A remark on this clone: This sample includes further DNA sequences coding for the same CDR3. CDR3 DNA sequence: TGTGCCAGCAGCTTACGACAGGGAGGAACCGGGGAGCTGTTTTTT. This codes for CASSLRQGGTGELFF. The genes are TRBV11-2 and TRBJ2-2, with a weak D call TRBD1 (7 bases). Germline CDR1 is SGHAT and CDR2 is FQNNGV. V was shortened by 2 bases and J by 5 bases, with 12 bases between the two germline ends. CDR3 length: 15 residues.

The chain joins TRBV27 to TRBJ2-7; TRBD2 might be the D (7 bases). The germline V gene encodes CDR1 MNHEY and CDR2 SMNVEV (reference sequence). CDR3 size: 16 residues. Trimming took 2 bases from V and 2 from J, leaving 16 bases between them. CDR3 nucleotides: TGTGCCAGCAGTTTAGCATTTGACGGGGGGCCCTACGAGCAGTACTTC. It specifies CASSLAFDGGPYEQYF.

The chain joins TRBV13 to TRBJ2-5, with D possibly TRBD2 on 6 matching bases. Germline values: CDR1 PRHDT, CDR2 FYEKMQ (reference sequence). This CDR3 spans 14 amino acids. The ends were cut back, 5 bases at V and 5 bases at J, with 15 bases in the middle. CDR3: CASSTWAGKETQYF. The CDR3 nucleotides read TGTGCCAGCAGCACCTGGGCGGGAAAGGAGACCCAGTACTTC.

The rearrangement uses TRBV29-1 and TRBJ2-2, with 7 bases matching TRBD1. The CDR3 runs 11 residues. Germline trimming cut 4 bases from V and 8 bases from J; bases unmatched to any gene: 1. Germline values: CDR1 SQVTM, CDR2 ANQGSEA. The CDR3 is CSVGQGGELFF. The CDR3 bases are TGCAGCGTTGGACAGGGAGGGGAGCTGTTTTTT.

The chain is built from TRBV28 and TRBJ2-7; TRBD2 might be the D (6 bases). The CDR3 loop spans 13 amino acids. Germline V gene sequence: CDR1 MDHEN, CDR2 SYDVKM. The V end was cut by 7 bases, the J end by 3 bases, with 13 bases between. CDR3 coding DNA: TGTGCCAGCACCTCCGGAGGGGTCTACGAGCAGTACTTC. Protein product: CASTSGGVYEQYF.

The chain links TRBV5-5 to TRBJ1-2; 7 bases map to TRBD1. Per germline, CDR1 SGHKS and CDR2 YYEKEE (reference sequence). This CDR3 has 14 residues. The junction had 7 bases not matched to a gene; V was cut back by 4 bases and J by 4 bases. The CDR3: CASSLSQGFYGYTF. The CDR3 bases are TGTGCCAGCAGCCTATCACAGGGGTTCTATGGCTACACCTTC.